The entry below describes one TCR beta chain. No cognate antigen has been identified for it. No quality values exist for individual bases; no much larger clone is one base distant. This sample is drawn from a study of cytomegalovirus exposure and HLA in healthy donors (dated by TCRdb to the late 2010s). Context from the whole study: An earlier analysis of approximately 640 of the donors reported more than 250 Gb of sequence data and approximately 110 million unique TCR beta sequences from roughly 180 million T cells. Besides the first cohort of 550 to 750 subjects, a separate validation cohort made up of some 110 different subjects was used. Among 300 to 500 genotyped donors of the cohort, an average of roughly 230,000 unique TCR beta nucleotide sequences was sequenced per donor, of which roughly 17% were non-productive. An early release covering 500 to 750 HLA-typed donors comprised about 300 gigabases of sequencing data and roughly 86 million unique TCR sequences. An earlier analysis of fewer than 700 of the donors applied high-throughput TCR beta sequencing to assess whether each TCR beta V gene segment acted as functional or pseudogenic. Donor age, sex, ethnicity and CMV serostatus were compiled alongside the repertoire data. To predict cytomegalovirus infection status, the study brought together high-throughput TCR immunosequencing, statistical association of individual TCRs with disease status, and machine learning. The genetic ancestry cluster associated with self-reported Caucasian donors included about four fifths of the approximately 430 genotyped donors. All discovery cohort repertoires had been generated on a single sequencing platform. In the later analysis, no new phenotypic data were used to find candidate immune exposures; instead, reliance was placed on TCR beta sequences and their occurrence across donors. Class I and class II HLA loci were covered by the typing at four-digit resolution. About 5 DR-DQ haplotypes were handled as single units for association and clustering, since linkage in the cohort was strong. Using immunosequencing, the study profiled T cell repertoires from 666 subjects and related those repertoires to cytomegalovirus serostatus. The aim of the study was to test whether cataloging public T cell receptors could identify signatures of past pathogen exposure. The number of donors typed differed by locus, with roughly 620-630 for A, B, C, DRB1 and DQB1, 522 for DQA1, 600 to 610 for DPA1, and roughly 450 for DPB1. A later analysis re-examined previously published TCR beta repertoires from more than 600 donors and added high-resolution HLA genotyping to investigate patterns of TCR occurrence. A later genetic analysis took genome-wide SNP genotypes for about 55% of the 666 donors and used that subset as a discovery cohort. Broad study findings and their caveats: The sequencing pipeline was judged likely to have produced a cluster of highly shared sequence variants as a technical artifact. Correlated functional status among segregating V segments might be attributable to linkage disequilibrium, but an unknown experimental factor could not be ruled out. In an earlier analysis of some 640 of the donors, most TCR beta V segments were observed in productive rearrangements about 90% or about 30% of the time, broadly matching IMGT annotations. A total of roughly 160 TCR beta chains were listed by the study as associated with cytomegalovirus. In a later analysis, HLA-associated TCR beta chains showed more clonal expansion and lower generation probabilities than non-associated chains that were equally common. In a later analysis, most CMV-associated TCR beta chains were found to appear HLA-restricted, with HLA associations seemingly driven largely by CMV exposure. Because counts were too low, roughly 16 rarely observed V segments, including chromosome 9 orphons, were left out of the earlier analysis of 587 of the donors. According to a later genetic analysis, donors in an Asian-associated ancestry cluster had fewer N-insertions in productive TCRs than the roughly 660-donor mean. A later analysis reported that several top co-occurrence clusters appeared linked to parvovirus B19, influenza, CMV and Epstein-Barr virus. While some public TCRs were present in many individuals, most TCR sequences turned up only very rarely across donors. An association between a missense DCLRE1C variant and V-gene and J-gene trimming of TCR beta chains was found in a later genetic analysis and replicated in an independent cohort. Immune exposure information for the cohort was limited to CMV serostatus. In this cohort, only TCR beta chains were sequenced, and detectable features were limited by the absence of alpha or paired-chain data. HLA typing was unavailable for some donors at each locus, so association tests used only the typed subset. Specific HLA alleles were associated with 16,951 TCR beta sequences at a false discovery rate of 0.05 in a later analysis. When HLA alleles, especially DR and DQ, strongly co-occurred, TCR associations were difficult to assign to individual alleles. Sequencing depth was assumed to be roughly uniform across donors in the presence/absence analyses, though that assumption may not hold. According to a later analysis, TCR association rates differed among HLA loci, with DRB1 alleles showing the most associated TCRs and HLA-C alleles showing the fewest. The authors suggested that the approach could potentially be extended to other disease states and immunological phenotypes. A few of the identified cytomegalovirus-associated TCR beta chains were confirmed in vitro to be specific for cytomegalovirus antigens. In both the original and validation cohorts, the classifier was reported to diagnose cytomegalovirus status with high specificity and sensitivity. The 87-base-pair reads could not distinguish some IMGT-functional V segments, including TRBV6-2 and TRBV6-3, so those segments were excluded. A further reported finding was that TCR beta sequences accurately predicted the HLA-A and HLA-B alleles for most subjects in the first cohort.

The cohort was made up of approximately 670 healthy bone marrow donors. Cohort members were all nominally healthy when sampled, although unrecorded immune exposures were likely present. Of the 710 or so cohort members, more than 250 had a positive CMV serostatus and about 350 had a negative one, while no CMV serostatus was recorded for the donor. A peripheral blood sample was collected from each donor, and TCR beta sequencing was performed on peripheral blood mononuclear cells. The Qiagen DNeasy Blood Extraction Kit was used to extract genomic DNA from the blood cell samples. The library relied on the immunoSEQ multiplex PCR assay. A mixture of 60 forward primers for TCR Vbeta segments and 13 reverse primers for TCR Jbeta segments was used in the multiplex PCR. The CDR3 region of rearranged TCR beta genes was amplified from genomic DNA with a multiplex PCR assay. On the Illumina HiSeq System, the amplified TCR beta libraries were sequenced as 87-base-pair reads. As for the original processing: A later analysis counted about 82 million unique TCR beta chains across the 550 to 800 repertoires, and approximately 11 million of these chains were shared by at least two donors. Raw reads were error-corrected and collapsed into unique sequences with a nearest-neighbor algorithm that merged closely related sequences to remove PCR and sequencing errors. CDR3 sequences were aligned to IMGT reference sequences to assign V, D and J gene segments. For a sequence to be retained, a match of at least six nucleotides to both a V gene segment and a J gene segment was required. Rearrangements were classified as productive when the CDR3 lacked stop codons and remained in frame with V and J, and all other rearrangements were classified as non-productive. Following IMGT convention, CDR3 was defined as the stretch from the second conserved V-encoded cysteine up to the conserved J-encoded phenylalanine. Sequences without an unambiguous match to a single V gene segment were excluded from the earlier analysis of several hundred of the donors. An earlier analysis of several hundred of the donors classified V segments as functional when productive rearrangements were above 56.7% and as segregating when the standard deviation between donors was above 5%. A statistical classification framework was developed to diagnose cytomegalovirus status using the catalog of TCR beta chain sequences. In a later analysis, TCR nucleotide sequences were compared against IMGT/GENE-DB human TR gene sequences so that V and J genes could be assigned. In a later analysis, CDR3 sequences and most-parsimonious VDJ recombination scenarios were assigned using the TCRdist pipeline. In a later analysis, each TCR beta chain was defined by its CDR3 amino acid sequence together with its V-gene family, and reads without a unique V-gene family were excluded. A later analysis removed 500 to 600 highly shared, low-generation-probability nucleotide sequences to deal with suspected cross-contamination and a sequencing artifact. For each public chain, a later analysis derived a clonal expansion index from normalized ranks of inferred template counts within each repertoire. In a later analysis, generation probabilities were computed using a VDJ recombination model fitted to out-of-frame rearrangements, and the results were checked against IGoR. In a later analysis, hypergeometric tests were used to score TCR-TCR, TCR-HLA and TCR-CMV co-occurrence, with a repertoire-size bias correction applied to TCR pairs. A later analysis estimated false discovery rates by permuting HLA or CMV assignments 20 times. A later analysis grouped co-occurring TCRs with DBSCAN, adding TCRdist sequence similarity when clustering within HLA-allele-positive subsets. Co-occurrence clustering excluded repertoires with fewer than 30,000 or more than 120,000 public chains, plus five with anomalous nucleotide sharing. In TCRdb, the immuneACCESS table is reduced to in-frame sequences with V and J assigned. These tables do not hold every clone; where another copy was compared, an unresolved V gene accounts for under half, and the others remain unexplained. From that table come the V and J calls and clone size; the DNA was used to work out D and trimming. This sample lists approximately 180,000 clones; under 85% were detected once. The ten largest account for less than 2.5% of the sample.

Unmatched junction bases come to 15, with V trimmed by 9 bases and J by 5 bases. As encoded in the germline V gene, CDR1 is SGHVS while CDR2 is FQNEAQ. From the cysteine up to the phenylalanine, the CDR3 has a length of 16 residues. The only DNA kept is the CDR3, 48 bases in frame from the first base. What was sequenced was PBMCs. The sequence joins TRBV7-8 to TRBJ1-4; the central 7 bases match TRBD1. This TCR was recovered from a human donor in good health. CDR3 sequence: CARSPRTGARNEKLFF. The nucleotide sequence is TGTGCCAGAAGCCCCCGAACAGGGGCAAGAAATGAAAAACTGTTTTTT.